The 20 T cell receptor beta chains given below trace back to one sample, sequenced in a study of T cell repertoires in cytomegalovirus infection. Each CDR3 protein is one row after TCRdb ran MiXCR on the reads. This sample carries under 300,000 distinct CDR3 sequences, approximately 15% of them seen once, and the ten largest clones take around 47%. The sample consisted of CD8+ T cells from PBMCs. These receptors originate from a human donor in good health (CMV status not recorded). Some clones in this sample may be carry-over from other donors' samples.

The chain employs TRBV27 and TRBJ1-4, with D tentatively TRBD1 (6 bases). Germline CDR1 reads MNHEY; CDR2 reads SMNVEV (reference sequence). The V and J ends lost 4 bases and 3 bases respectively, with 15 bases between them. The CDR3 has 16 amino acids. CDR3 amino acids: CASSYYREKANEKLFF. For the CDR3, the DNA is TGTGCCAGCAGTTACTACAGGGAGAAGGCTAATGAAAAACTGTTTTTT.

This clonotype appeared a few times. The genes are TRBV29-1 and TRBJ1-1; D is undetermined. This CDR3 contains 10 residues. Between the trimmed V and J ends, which lost 2 bases and 2 bases, there was a span of 0 bases. Germline values: CDR1 SQVTM, CDR2 ANQGSEA. The CDR3 sequence: CSVENTEAFF. The CDR3 DNA reads as TGCAGCGTTGAAAACACTGAAGCTTTCTTT. Based on the CDR3 plus reference TRBV29-1 and TRBJ1-1, the full variable domain is SAVISQKPSRDICQRGTSLTIQCQVDSQVTMMFWYRQQPGQSLTLIATANQGSEATYESGFVIDKFPISRPNLTFSTLTVSNMSPEDSSIYLCSVENTEAFFGQGTRLTVV.

This clonotype was seen many times. This chain connects TRBV7-8 to TRBJ1-4, with 9 bases identical to TRBD1. Germline V lookup: CDR1 SGHVS, CDR2 FQNEAQ. The CDR3 covers 17 residues. V was pared by 6 bases and J by 4 bases, with 12 bases of the junction left unmatched. The CDR3: CASRGAGTGPINEKLFF. The DNA of the CDR3 is TGTGCCAGCAGAGGCGCCGGGACAGGGCCGATTAATGAAAAACTGTTTTTT.

Only a few counts were recorded for this clonotype. The J gene is TRBJ2-7, the V gene TRBV11-2; no definite D call. V lost 1 base and J 0 bases, leaving 10 bases between the germline ends. The CDR3 runs 15 residues. Germline V lookup: CDR1 SGHAT, CDR2 FQNNGV. CDR3 DNA: TGTGCCAGCAGCTTAGGGCGCGGACCCTCCTACGAGCAGTACTTC. Translating gives CASSLGRGPSYEQYF. Filled out from reference TRBV11-2 and TRBJ2-7, the complete variable domain reads EAGVAQSPRYKIIEKRQSVAFWCNPISGHATLYWYQQILGQGPKLLIQFQNNGVVDDSQLPKDRFSAERLKGVDSTLKIQPAKLEDSAVYLCASSLGRGPSYEQYFGPGTRLTVT.

This clonotype was observed many times. The chain joins TRBV5-4 to TRBJ2-2, with D perhaps matching TRBD1 (5 bases). Trimming removed 0 bases from V and 4 bases from J, with 13 bases in between. The CDR3 has 16 amino acids. Per the germline V gene, CDR1 is SGHNT and CDR2 is YYREEE (reference sequence). This CDR3 is CASSLAGGAATGELFF. CDR3 DNA: TGTGCCAGCAGCTTGGCCGGTGGGGCCGCCACCGGGGAGCTGTTTTTT.

The J gene is TRBJ2-1, the V gene TRBV6-1; 8 bases match TRBD2. Unmatched junction bases numbered 13, after V lost 5 bases and J lost 7 bases. This CDR3 comprises 16 residues. Germline V gene lookup returns CDR1 MNHNS and CDR2 SASEGT. The CDR3 sequence: CASSPRSGGLVNEQFF. Here the CDR3 DNA reads TGTGCCAGCAGTCCCCGGAGCGGGGGCTTGGTGAATGAGCAGTTCTTC.

V and J are TRBV20-1 and TRBJ2-1; TRBD2 aligns across 9 bases. In germline, CDR1 is DFQATT, CDR2 SNEGSKA (reference sequence). With 4 bases clipped from V and 9 bases from J, the junction kept 13 bases outside the gene matches. CDR3 length equals 15 residues. The CDR3: CSATLELAGFGEQFF. The CDR3 nucleotides read TGCAGTGCTACCCTTGAGCTAGCGGGGTTTGGTGAGCAGTTCTTC.

This clonotype was seen a handful of times. This sequence joins TRBV6-2 or TRBV6-3 and TRBJ2-7; 8 bases agree with TRBD1. This CDR3 contains 13 residues. Germline-derived CDR1 and CDR2 are MNHEY and SVGEGT. The J segment lost 7 bases and the V segment lost 4 bases, leaving 6 bases of the junction unmatched. The CDR3: CASSSTGVWEQYF. Written as DNA, the CDR3 is TGTGCCAGCAGTTCGACAGGGGTATGGGAGCAGTACTTC.

This clonotype was seen a handful of times. The V gene is TRBV4-3, the J gene TRBJ2-1; D remains unclear. Germline V CDR1 and CDR2: LGHNA, YSLEER. The germline V and J ends were trimmed by 0 bases and 3 bases, with 3 bases remaining between them. The length of the CDR3 is 13 residues. The CDR3: CASSQENYNEQFF. As DNA, the CDR3 is TGCGCCAGCAGCCAAGAGAACTACAATGAGCAGTTCTTC.

This clonotype was seen many times. The chain uses TRBV28 and TRBJ1-1; D call uncertain. The CDR3 runs 14 residues. Germline loops: CDR1 MDHEN, CDR2 SYDVKM. V lost 4 bases, J lost 1 base, and 10 bases lay in between. CDR3 sequence reads: CASSSPGENTEAFF. CDR3 coding DNA: TGTGCCAGCAGTTCCCCGGGAGAGAACACTGAAGCTTTCTTT.

This clonotype was counted a few times. J is TRBJ2-1 and V is TRBV6-5, with 10 bases lining up with TRBD2. The CDR3 totals 15 residues. J lost 7 bases, V lost 4 bases, and 7 bases had no gene match. CDR1 is MNHEY, CDR2 SVGAGI, per germline. CDR3 protein: CASSSLPTSGNEQFF. CDR3 nucleotide sequence: TGTGCCAGCAGTTCTCTACCGACTAGCGGGAATGAGCAGTTCTTC.

The V and J genes are TRBV5-4 and TRBJ1-2, with TRBD1 matching 8 bases. The CDR3 length is 14 residues. Germline CDR1 SGHNT, CDR2 YYREEE (reference sequence). V lost 0 bases and J lost 8; bases outside the gene matches: 6. CDR3 residues: CASSLGGRGRGYTF. Here the CDR3 DNA reads TGTGCCAGCAGCTTGGGGGGCAGGGGGCGAGGCTACACCTTC.

This chain joins TRBV19 and TRBJ1-2; 7 bases fit TRBD1. The germline V gene encodes CDR1 LNHDA and CDR2 SQIVND (reference sequence). The CDR3 is 15 amino acids. The V gene end was trimmed by 7 bases and the J gene end by 4 bases; junction bases not matched to a gene: 12. This CDR3 reads CASKVSGTDVYGYTF. Written as DNA, the CDR3 is TGTGCCAGTAAGGTTTCCGGGACAGATGTCTATGGCTACACCTTC.

This clonotype was observed at least ten times. The chain recombines TRBV6-2 or TRBV6-3 with TRBJ1-5; the D gene is possibly TRBD1 (5 bases). V lost 4 bases, J lost 2 bases, and 24 bases lay in between. The CDR3 has 19 amino acids. Germline values: CDR1 MNHEY, CDR2 SVGEGT. CDR3 in DNA: TGTGCCAGCAGTTCCCTGCCCAGGGTCGGCGTTCGTGGCAATCAGCCCCAGCATTTT. Translating gives CASSSLPRVGVRGNQPQHF.

Points on this clonotype: The junction departs from the called germline gene at one end, perhaps through a read error. The chain joins TRBV29-1 to TRBJ2-7, with 8 bases lining up with TRBD1. The length of the CDR3 is 13 residues. Germline CDR1 is SQVTM and CDR2 is ANQGSEA. As DNA, the CDR3 is TGCAGTGTTGCTTGGAGCAGGGGGCACGAGCAGTACTTC. Its translation: CSVAWSRGHEQYF.

This clonotype appeared a few times. The J gene is TRBJ2-1, the V gene TRBV4-3; the D gene is possibly TRBD2 (6 bases). The CDR3 consists of 19 residues. CDR1 is LGHNA, CDR2 YSLEER, per germline. The V end was cut by 1 base, the J end by 7 bases, with 26 bases between. CDR3: CASSQVPRDLGWKWNEQFF. The CDR3 coding sequence is TGCGCCAGCAGCCAAGTGCCACGGGACTTGGGGTGGAAGTGGAATGAGCAGTTCTTC.

The rearrangement links TRBV28 to TRBJ2-4, with 7 bases fitting TRBD1. Germline-derived CDR1 and CDR2 are MDHEN and SYDVKM. Germline trimming cut 3 bases from V and 2 bases from J; bases unmatched to any gene: 7. This CDR3 region has 16 residues. CDR3 region: CASSFTQTGSKNIQYF. CDR3 nucleotides: TGTGCCAGCAGTTTTACACAGACAGGGTCCAAAAACATTCAGTACTTC. The full variable domain, its missing parts supplied by reference TRBV28 and TRBJ2-4, is DVKVTQSSRYLVKRTGEKVFLECVQDMDHENMFWYRQDPGLGLRLIYFSYDVKMKEKGDIPEGYSVSREKKERFSLILESASTNQTSMYLCASSFTQTGSKNIQYFGAGTRLSVL.

V usage is TRBV6-6 and J usage is TRBJ1-5; no clear D. This CDR3 has 13 amino acids. V was trimmed by 3 bases and J by 3 bases, leaving 6 bases between them. The germline V gene encodes CDR1 MNHNY and CDR2 SVGAGI (reference sequence). In DNA form, the CDR3 reads TGTGCCAGCAGTTATGAGATCAATCAGCCCCAGCATTTT. Residues: CASSYEINQPQHF.

On this clonotype: Since a much larger clone is just one base distant, this may be a read error. V gene TRBV7-2 combines with J gene TRBJ2-7, with no clear D. Germline V gene sequence: CDR1 SGHTA, CDR2 FQGNSA. CDR3 length: 14 amino acids. Trimming pared 2 bases from V and 4 bases from J, leaving 12 bases between. CDR3 DNA sequence: TGTGCCAGCAGCTTAAAGGGTTTTGGATACGAGCAGTACTTC. It specifies CASSLKGFGYEQYF.

The table lists this clonotype with many counts. The J gene is TRBJ2-1, the V gene TRBV12-3 or TRBV12-4; D tentatively fits TRBD1 or TRBD2 (6 bases each). The CDR3 loop spans 17 amino acids. V lost 4 bases and J 0 bases, leaving 16 bases between the germline ends. The CDR3 spells CASSYSPRGRSYNEQFF. The CDR3 DNA is TGTGCCAGCAGTTACAGTCCCCGGGGGCGCTCCTACAATGAGCAGTTCTTC.